The 27 T cell receptor beta chains below all came from one sample that was sequenced in a study of cytotoxic CD8 clonotypes in ibrutinib-treated CLL. The table came from immunoSEQ multiplex PCR; TCRdb's copy has only in-frame clones and leaves some out. The data hold more than 140,000 clones, with roughly 77% observed a single time. The material sequenced was PBMCs, taken after 12 months of ibrutinib treatment. These receptors were collected from a human donor with chronic lymphocytic leukemia.

This chain links TRBV27 with TRBJ2-7, with 12 nucleotides matching TRBD2. The germline V gene has CDR1 MNHEY and CDR2 SMNVEV (reference sequence). The CDR3 runs to 15 residues. Trimming removed 4 bases from V and 3 bases from J; junction bases left unmatched: 4. The CDR3 region has the DNA TGTGCCAGCAGTTATTCTAGCGGGAGGGACTACGAGCAGTACTTC. It translates to CASSYSSGRDYEQYF.

This clone was seen only once. This chain uses TRBV6-6 with TRBJ2-5; 7 bases agree with TRBD1. Germline-derived CDR1 and CDR2 are MNHNY and SVGAGI (reference sequence). After removal of 0 bases from V and 3 bases from J, the junction contained 1 base not matched to a gene. The CDR3 sequence is 14 residues long. CDR3 sequence (DNA): TGTGCCAGCAGTTACTCGACAGGGAAAGAGACCCAGTACTTC. Amino acids: CASSYSTGKETQYF.

This clone was observed a few times. The chain employs TRBV11-2 and TRBJ1-4; TRBD1 is a possible D gene (5 bases). Trimming shortened V by 1 base and J by 8 bases, and 14 bases separated the two germline ends. Per germline, CDR1 SGHAT and CDR2 FQNNGV. The CDR3 length is 15 residues. The CDR3 sequence is CASSLGARDREKLFF. DNA of the CDR3: TGTGCCAGCAGCTTAGGGGCCAGGGATCGCGAAAAACTGTTTTTT.

The rearrangement links TRBV29-1 to TRBJ1-2; D remains ambiguous. Looked up from germline, CDR1 is SQVTM and CDR2 is ANQGSEA. The CDR3 spans 11 residues. Trimming pared 7 bases from V and 14 bases from J, leaving 20 bases between. DNA for the CDR3: TGCAGCGCCGATTTTGCGCGGACTATGACCTTC. Protein: CSADFARTMTF.

CDR3 in amino acids: CASSYGGVRRTEAFF. As DNA, the CDR3 is TGTGCCAGCAGTTACGGAGGGGTGAGGAGAACTGAAGCTTTCTTT. V gene TRBV6-5 combines with J gene TRBJ1-1; D perhaps matches TRBD1 (5 bases). Trimming shortened V by 2 bases and J by 5 bases, and 15 bases separated the two germline ends. Germline-derived CDR1 and CDR2 are MNHEY and SVGAGI. The CDR3 is 15 amino acids.

This clone was observed once. The chain has TRBV10-1 and TRBJ2-7; D is unclear. Per germline, CDR1 WNHNN and CDR2 SYGVQD (reference sequence). V was trimmed by 6 bases and J by 4 bases, leaving 19 bases between them. The CDR3 totals 15 residues. CDR3 nucleotides: TGCGCCAGCAGGCTACCTCTGACACCGCCATACGAGCAGTACTTC. Amino acid sequence: CASRLPLTPPYEQYF.

The genes are TRBV7-9 and TRBJ1-5; D is ambiguous. The CDR3 extends over 14 amino acids. V lost 4 bases and J 4 bases, leaving 11 bases between the germline ends. Germline lookup yields CDR1 SEHNR and CDR2 FQNEAQ (reference sequence). Here the CDR3 DNA reads TGTGCCAGCAGCTCCGACGGTTATAATCAGCCCCAGCATTTT. Translation: CASSSDGYNQPQHF.

The genes are TRBV18 and TRBJ1-1; TRBD1 matches 7 bases. Unmatched junction bases numbered 7, after V lost 8 bases and J lost 1 base. Germline CDR1 KGHSH, CDR2 LQKENI. This CDR3 region has 14 residues. The CDR3 is CASSPGQKNTEAFF. The CDR3 DNA reads as TGTGCCAGCAGCCCGGGACAGAAGAACACTGAAGCTTTCTTT.

This clone has only one observation. V and J are TRBV29-1 and TRBJ1-2; 8 positions match TRBD1. CDR3 length equals 12 residues. J was trimmed by 3 bases and V by 8 bases; bases with no gene match: 5. Germline V gene lookup returns CDR1 SQVTM and CDR2 ANQGSEA. This CDR3 is CSLQGGDYGYTF. The CDR3 DNA follows: TGCAGCTTACAGGGGGGGGACTATGGCTACACCTTC.

This chain connects TRBV6-4 to TRBJ1-3, with unresolved D. Trimming took 0 bases from V and 0 from J, leaving 15 bases between them. Per germline, CDR1 MRHNA and CDR2 SNTAGT. The CDR3 runs to 18 residues. CDR3 DNA sequence: TGTGCCAGCAGTGACTCGACTGTTCTCTGCTTCTCTGGAAACACCATATATTTT. Translation gives CASSDSTVLCFSGNTIYF.

The chain carries TRBV7-9 and TRBJ2-2, with 8 positions matching TRBD2. CDR1 and CDR2 from the germline V gene are SEHNR and FQNEAQ (reference sequence). The CDR3 loop spans 17 amino acids. J was trimmed by 1 base and V by 1 base; bases with no gene match: 5. This CDR3 is CASSLEATSGNTGELFF. The CDR3 region has the DNA TGTGCCAGCAGCTTAGAGGCAACTAGCGGGAACACCGGGGAGCTGTTTTTT.

This chain uses TRBV6-1 with TRBJ1-1, with a tentative D call TRBD1 (5 bases). The CDR3 totals 14 residues. The germline CDR1 and CDR2 sequences are MNHNS and SASEGT. V was pared by 5 bases and J by 0 bases, with 10 bases between. The CDR3, as DNA: TGTGCCAGCAGTAAGGGACTCATGAACACTGAAGCTTTCTTT. Translated, it gives CASSKGLMNTEAFF.

The chain has TRBV6-5 and TRBJ1-1; 9 bases line up with TRBD1. Germline-derived CDR1 and CDR2 are MNHEY and SVGAGI. Losses at the gene ends were 5 bases for V and 1 base for J; bases not matched to a gene: 5. The CDR3 sequence is 15 residues long. The CDR3 here is CASSRTGERNTEAFF. CDR3 coding DNA: TGTGCCAGCAGTAGGACAGGGGAGAGGAACACTGAAGCTTTCTTT.

In this sample, this clone turned up once. This chain uses TRBV15 with TRBJ2-3; 8 positions agree with TRBD1. J was trimmed by 1 base and V by 0 bases; bases with no gene match: 3. The V gene's germline CDR1 is LNHNV and CDR2 YYDKDF (reference sequence). The CDR3 has 16 residues. DNA of the CDR3: TGTGCCACCAGCAGAGATTGGGGACAGGGCACAGATACGCAGTATTTT. This sequence encodes CATSRDWGQGTDTQYF.

This clone was recorded a few times. The gene calls are TRBV6-5 and TRBJ2-5; tentative D call: TRBD2 (6 bases). With 1 base removed from V and 4 bases from J, the gap between germline ends came to 16 bases. The CDR3 length is 16 residues. Germline CDR1 MNHEY, CDR2 SVGAGI. CDR3 protein: CASSYFAGIGGETQYF. The CDR3, as DNA: TGTGCCAGCAGTTACTTTGCGGGAATTGGGGGAGAGACCCAGTACTTC.

This clone has more than one count but fewer than ten. The chain employs TRBV2 and TRBJ1-3; tentative D call: TRBD1 (5 bases). CDR3 length equals 13 residues. The germline gives CDR1 SNHLY, CDR2 FYNNEI. The V end lost 5 bases, the J end lost 2 bases, and 7 bases lay between the germline ends. The CDR3 DNA reads as TGTGCCAGCAGTACAGGTCCTGGAAACACCATATATTTT. Protein product: CASSTGPGNTIYF.

The chain recombines TRBV7-8 with TRBJ2-3, with TRBD2 as a possible D gene (5 bases). The CDR3 is 14 residues long. Trimming took off 5 bases at V and 4 bases at J, with 13 bases between the two ends. Germline V CDR1 and CDR2: SGHVS, FQNEAQ. The CDR3, as DNA: TGTGCCAGCAGCCCCCTGAGGGTCCCAGATACGCAGTATTTT. Its protein product is CASSPLRVPDTQYF. Using reference TRBV7-8 and TRBJ2-3 for the parts outside the CDR3, the full variable domain is GAGVSQSPRYKVAKRGQDVALRCDPISGHVSLFWYQQALGQGPEFLTYFQNEAQLDKSGLPSDRFFAERPEGSVSTLKIQRTQQEDSAVYLCASSPLRVPDTQYFGPGTRLTVL.

V is TRBV27 and J is TRBJ1-5; possible D gene TRBD1, 6 bases. Germline V gene sequence: CDR1 MNHEY, CDR2 SMNVEV (reference sequence). CDR3 length equals 15 residues. Trimming took 3 bases from V and 7 from J, leaving 16 bases between them. This chain's CDR3 is CASSFHLGRGQPQHF. The CDR3 DNA is TGTGCCAGCAGTTTCCACTTAGGGAGGGGGCAGCCCCAGCATTTT.

The chain is built from TRBV30 and TRBJ2-3; D is unclear. The CDR3 extends over 11 amino acids. Between the trimmed V and J ends, which lost 0 bases and 5 bases, there was a span of 3 bases. CDR1 GTSNPN and CDR2 SVGIG come from the germline V gene (reference sequence). CDR3 region: CAWSVGDTQYF. In DNA form, the CDR3 reads TGTGCCTGGAGTGTCGGAGATACGCAGTATTTT.

This clone was observed a handful of times. This chain links TRBV18 with TRBJ2-7, with D possibly TRBD1 on 5 matching bases. Germline CDR1 is KGHSH and CDR2 is LQKENI. The CDR3 runs to 14 residues. V was clipped by 2 bases and J by 1 base, with 9 bases between them. CDR3 residues: CASSPNRNSYEQYF. The CDR3 DNA sequence: TGTGCCAGCTCACCAAACAGGAATTCCTACGAGCAGTACTTC.

The chain joins TRBV27 to TRBJ2-1; D may match TRBD1 or TRBD2 (5 bases each). Deletions cut 3 bases from V and 4 bases from J, with 13 bases between. The CDR3 length is 15 residues. CDR1 is MNHEY and CDR2 is SMNVEV in the germline V gene (reference sequence). As DNA, the CDR3 is TGTGCCAGCAGTTTCTCCGGGACGGGGTACAATGAGCAGTTCTTC. Translation: CASSFSGTGYNEQFF.

The V gene is TRBV30, the J gene TRBJ2-7; D unclear. V was trimmed by 0 bases and J by 2 bases, leaving 11 bases between them. This CDR3 comprises 14 residues. In germline, CDR1 is GTSNPN, CDR2 SVGIG (reference sequence). The CDR3 spells CAWSVLVVPYEQYF. CDR3 nucleotide sequence: TGTGCCTGGAGTGTTCTTGTTGTCCCCTACGAGCAGTACTTC.

J is TRBJ1-3 and V is TRBV19; 7 nucleotides align to TRBD1. J gave up 7 bases and V 5 bases, and 5 bases lay outside the gene matches. Germline values: CDR1 LNHDA, CDR2 SQIVND (reference sequence). This CDR3 contains 13 residues. The CDR3: CASSSSGGNTIYF. The CDR3 DNA follows: TGTGCCAGTAGTTCGTCAGGGGGTAACACCATATATTTT.

This clone was counted only a few times. The sample holds other DNA sequences that translate to the same CDR3. The genes are TRBV19 and TRBJ2-2; D is ambiguous. This CDR3 has 11 residues. Per the germline V gene, CDR1 is LNHDA and CDR2 is SQIVND (reference sequence). V dropped 6 bases and J dropped 3 bases, with 2 bases sitting between them. CDR3 coding DNA: TGTGCCAGTAGGGACACCGGGGAGCTGTTTTTT. Translating it yields CASRDTGELFF.

The chain links TRBV7-9 to TRBJ2-3, with no clear D. V lost 4 bases and J lost 6, with 5 bases in between. The CDR3 spans 11 residues. The germline V gene encodes CDR1 SEHNR and CDR2 FQNEAQ (reference sequence). The CDR3 loop reads CASSYWDTQYF. The CDR3 DNA reads TGTGCCAGCAGCTACTGGGATACGCAGTATTTT.

The chain joins TRBV12-5 to TRBJ2-1; D gene ambiguous. Trimming took off 2 bases at V and 5 bases at J, with 19 bases between the two ends. Germline V gene sequence: CDR1 LGHNT, CDR2 FRNRAP. The CDR3 is 17 residues long. The CDR3 loop reads CASGLNPTTAANNEQFF. In nucleotides, the CDR3 is TGTGCTAGTGGTTTGAACCCTACGACTGCCGCTAACAATGAGCAGTTCTTC.

The chain uses TRBV27 and TRBJ1-2; D is undetermined. The CDR3 consists of 14 residues. Germline V gene data show CDR1 as MNHEY and CDR2 as SMNVEV (reference sequence). V shed 6 bases and J shed 8 bases, with 19 bases lying between them. DNA for the CDR3: TGTGCCAGCAGAATTTTGGGCTCAGAGGACGGCTACACCTTC. It translates to CASRILGSEDGYTF.